The present T cell receptor beta chain was sequenced within a study of T cells after yellow fever vaccination. At the level of the study: For low cell numbers, libraries were made with SMART-Seq v4 Ultra Low Input. Study-wide results and limits: Although the secondary response was weaker, it peaked faster, at day 5 versus 15. High-abundance clonotypes from the bulk population could contaminate FACS-sorted repertoires.

A remark on this clonotype: Its cognate antigen is unknown.

A process of 5'RACE template switching, which added a universal primer site and UMIs, was used to make TCR cDNA. TCRdb re-called the 5' RACE reads with MiXCR, one entry per CDR3 protein. The sample has 300,000 to 400,000 distinct CDR3 sequences, around 3.9% seen once. Germline V gene data show CDR1 as SGHTA and CDR2 as FQGNSA. The CDR3 loop spans 14 amino acids. V lost 5 bases, J lost 1 base, and 11 bases lay in between. This receptor was taken from a man aged 18-30 years who received the YFV17D yellow fever vaccine. The chain has TRBV7-2 and TRBJ1-1; D uncertain. Sequenced material: PBMCs, taken 5 days after the yellow fever booster vaccination. CDR3 in amino acids: CASSIRTGNTEAFF. In nucleotides, the CDR3 is TGTGCCAGCAGCATTAGGACGGGGAACACTGAAGCTTTCTTT.